The 21 T cell receptor beta chains presented below share a single source sample, sequenced in a study of cytomegalovirus exposure and HLA in healthy donors. In the PCR, 60 Vbeta and 13 Jbeta primers were used. Clones were sequenced by immunoSEQ multiplex PCR, and TCRdb holds only the in-frame ones, with some missing. The table has around 200,000 clones, under 70% seen once. Sequenced material: PBMCs. These receptors originate from a man aged 35-49 years in good health and CMV-seropositive.

The count of this clone is one. J is TRBJ2-7 and V is TRBV28; D possibly corresponds to TRBD1 (5 bases). V dropped 3 bases and J dropped 2 bases, with 17 bases sitting between them. CDR1 MDHEN and CDR2 SYDVKM come from the germline V gene. The length of the CDR3 is 16 residues. In DNA, the CDR3 is TGTGCCAGCAGTTTCTCCTTAACAGGTTGGGCCTACGAGCAGTACTTC. This sequence encodes CASSFSLTGWAYEQYF.

This clone was detected only a few times. The chain has TRBV21-1 and TRBJ2-4; no DNA check was done on the table's D call, TRBD2. TRBV21-1 is an annotated pseudogene. CDR3 length: 20 residues. CDR3 coding DNA: TGTGCCAGCAGCAAAGCTAGCGGCTGGGGGGGGAGTGAAGCCAAAAACATTCAGTACTTC. Its protein is CASSKASGWGGSEAKNIQYF.

The chain couples TRBV5-1 to TRBJ2-6; D is possibly TRBD1 (6 bases). The CDR3 is made up of 19 amino acids. The V end lost 4 bases, the J end lost 0 bases, and 20 bases lay between the germline ends. The germline gives CDR1 SGHRS, CDR2 YFSETQ. CDR3 amino acids: CASSLGRTGFSSGANVLTF. DNA for the CDR3: TGCGCCAGCAGCCTTGGGAGAACAGGGTTTTCCTCTGGGGCCAACGTCCTGACTTTC. Complete variable domain (other parts from reference TRBV5-1 and TRBJ2-6): KAGVTQTPRYLIKTRGQQVTLSCSPISGHRSVSWYQQTPGQGLQFLFEYFSETQRNKGNFPGRFSGRQFSNSRSEMNVSTLELGDSALYLCASSLGRTGFSSGANVLTFGAGSRLTVL.

This clone has only a few counts. The rearrangement links TRBV5-1 to TRBJ2-3, with D uncertain. The length of the CDR3 is 13 residues. Germline V gene lookup returns CDR1 SGHRS and CDR2 YFSETQ. V was shortened by 0 bases and J by 3 bases, with 5 bases between the two germline ends. The CDR3 here is CASSLDGTDTQYF. The CDR3 DNA reads TGCGCCAGCAGCTTGGACGGTACAGATACGCAGTATTTT.

This chain links TRBV27 with TRBJ1-5; 9 bases map to TRBD1. The V gene's germline CDR1 is MNHEY and CDR2 SMNVEV (reference sequence). This CDR3 has 14 residues. The V and J ends lost 5 bases and 6 bases, in that order; junction bases with no gene match: 5. CDR3 protein: CASSLTTGGQPQHF. The CDR3 region has the DNA TGTGCCAGCAGTCTTACGACAGGGGGTCAGCCCCAGCATTTT.

The chain combines TRBV21-1 with TRBJ1-5; TRBD1 is taken as the D call from the table, unchecked against the DNA. TRBV21-1 is noted as a pseudogene. The CDR3 runs to 18 residues. The CDR3 spells CASSPSPGTGFGNQPQHF. DNA for the CDR3: TGTGCCAGCAGCCCTTCCCCCGGGACAGGGTTCGGCAATCAGCCCCAGCATTTT.

The chain couples TRBV18 to TRBJ2-7, with 9 bases identical to TRBD1. The trim removed 0 bases at V and 3 bases at J, leaving 3 bases unmatched. This CDR3 is 15 amino acids long. Germline CDR1 KGHSH, CDR2 LQKENI. CDR3 coding DNA: TGTGCCAGCTCACCACCGGGACAGGGTCGCTACGAGCAGTACTTC. Encoded protein: CASSPPGQGRYEQYF. Full variable domain (missing parts from reference TRBV18 and TRBJ2-7): NAGVMQNPRHLVRRRGQEARLRCSPMKGHSHVYWYRQLPEEGLKFMVYLQKENIIDESGMPKERFSAEFPKEGPSILRIQQVVRGDSAAYFCASSPPGQGRYEQYFGPGTRLTVT.

The chain couples TRBV6-6 to TRBJ2-5; the D gene is possibly TRBD2 (5 bases). The length of the CDR3 is 12 residues. CDR1 and CDR2 (germline): MNHNY, SVGAGI (reference sequence). The V end was cut by 0 bases, the J end by 11 bases, with 10 bases between. The CDR3 DNA sequence: TGTGCCAGCAGTTACTCGATCGGGGAGCAGTACTTC. This sequence encodes CASSYSIGEQYF.

The chain joins TRBV10-3 to TRBJ2-5, with 7 bases aligning to TRBD2. V shed 8 bases and J 1 base; nucleotides not matched to a gene: 7. This CDR3 comprises 14 residues. Germline V CDR1 and CDR2: ENHRY, SYGVKD. CDR3 in amino acids: CAIRPGTTQETQYF. In DNA form, the CDR3 reads TGTGCCATCCGCCCCGGGACTACCCAAGAGACCCAGTACTTC.

The chain joins TRBV7-2 to TRBJ2-7; 8 bases align to TRBD1. CDR3 length equals 14 residues. V was pared by 3 bases and J by 2 bases, with 3 bases of the junction left unmatched. Germline loops: CDR1 SGHTA, CDR2 FQGNSA. The CDR3 spells CASSLPGGPYEQYF. CDR3 bases: TGTGCCAGCAGCTTGCCAGGGGGCCCCTACGAGCAGTACTTC.

This chain uses TRBV6-5 with TRBJ2-1; 9 bases agree with TRBD2. The CDR3 sequence is 16 residues long. Germline CDR1 reads MNHEY; CDR2 reads SVGAGI. V shed 4 bases, J shed 5 bases, and the junction held 9 bases outside the gene matches. The CDR3 coding sequence is TGTGCCAGCAGTTTCTTGGGCGGGGGGGCGGACAATGAGCAGTTCTTC. Protein: CASSFLGGGADNEQFF.

This clone showed up just a few times. V and J are TRBV5-6 and TRBJ1-5; D ambiguous. The CDR3 consists of 15 residues. The ends were cut back, 4 bases at V and 3 bases at J, with 14 bases in the middle. Germline CDR1 is SGHDT and CDR2 is YYEEEE. CDR3 loop: CASSLGSGINQPQHF. The CDR3 DNA follows: TGTGCCAGCAGCCTAGGATCGGGGATCAATCAGCCCCAGCATTTT. Variable domain in full (rest from reference TRBV5-6 and TRBJ1-5): DAGVTQSPTHLIKTRGQQVTLRCSPKSGHDTVSWYQQALGQGPQFIFQYYEEEERQRGNFPDRFSGHQFPNYSSELNVNALLLGDSALYLCASSLGSGINQPQHFGDGTRLSIL.

The chain is built from TRBV4-1 and TRBJ2-3; TRBD2 matches at 8 bases. The V segment lost 1 base and the J segment 2 bases; nucleotides outside the gene matches: 5. The CDR3 length is 16 residues. Germline V gene lookup returns CDR1 MGHRA and CDR2 YSYEKL. CDR3 bases: TGCGCCAGCAGCCAAGTGATAGCGGGGATCACAGATACGCAGTATTTT. Translating it yields CASSQVIAGITDTQYF.

This clone was seen a few times. V and J are TRBV11-1 and TRBJ2-7; 8 bases map to TRBD1. Germline V CDR1 and CDR2: SGHAT, FQDESV (reference sequence). This CDR3 comprises 13 residues. The junction had 8 bases not matched to a gene; V was cut back by 4 bases and J by 9 bases. This CDR3 reads CASSSRTGFGQYF. CDR3 DNA: TGTGCCAGCAGCTCAAGGACAGGGTTTGGGCAGTACTTC.

This chain joins TRBV9 and TRBJ1-5, with D unresolved. Trimming left V 2 bases short and J 1 base short, with 7 bases between. Germline assignment: CDR1 SGDLS and CDR2 YYNGEE. The CDR3 contains 14 residues. CDR3 DNA: TGTGCCAGCAGCGTGTCGGGAAGCAATCAGCCCCAGCATTTT. Translated: CASSVSGSNQPQHF.

The chain recombines TRBV6-4 with TRBJ2-3; 7 bases are a match to TRBD2. The V gene's germline CDR1 is MRHNA and CDR2 SNTAGT. The length of the CDR3 is 15 residues. Unmatched junction bases numbered 7, after V lost 5 bases and J lost 2 bases. CDR3 residues: CASSLAGSDTDTQYF. CDR3 sequence (DNA): TGTGCCAGCAGTTTAGCGGGCTCTGACACAGATACGCAGTATTTT.

The chain recombines TRBV5-1 with TRBJ1-1, with a tentative D call TRBD1 (6 bases). Germline CDR1 reads SGHRS; CDR2 reads YFSETQ. This CDR3 contains 12 residues. Deletions cut 4 bases from V and 5 bases from J, with 9 bases between. The CDR3 sequence is CASSRGGTEAFF. The CDR3 DNA reads as TGCGCCAGCAGCAGGGGGGGGACTGAAGCTTTCTTT.

The chain couples TRBV19 to TRBJ2-7; TRBD1 might be the D (5 bases). Trimming left V 5 bases short and J 6 bases short, with 20 bases between. CDR3 length: 15 amino acids. Germline V gene data show CDR1 as LNHDA and CDR2 as SQIVND (reference sequence). This CDR3 reads CASSPRDRGGLEQYF. Written as DNA, the CDR3 is TGTGCCAGTAGTCCCCGAGACAGAGGTGGTCTCGAGCAGTACTTC.

Concerning this clone: This sample also contains other DNA sequences that code for the same CDR3. The chain uses TRBV9 and TRBJ2-3; 8 bases fit TRBD1. The CDR3 spans 14 residues. CDR1 is SGDLS, CDR2 YYNGEE, per germline. V was pared by 2 bases and J by 1 base, with 0 bases of the junction left unmatched. CDR3: CASSVGQGTDTQYF. Here the CDR3 DNA reads TGTGCCAGCAGCGTGGGACAGGGCACAGATACGCAGTATTTT.

The chain links TRBV21-1 to TRBJ1-5; the table's TRBD1 call for D was not verified on the DNA. TRBV21-1 is a known pseudogene. The CDR3 totals 19 residues. This chain's CDR3 is CASSKGRDRGRWGNQPQHF. CDR3 bases: TGTGCCAGCAGCAAAGGAAGGGACAGGGGGCGGTGGGGCAATCAGCCCCAGCATTTT.

CDR3 sequence (DNA): TGTGCCAGCAGTTTCGAGTTGGCGGAAGAGACCCAGTACTTC. Protein: CASSFELAEETQYF. This chain joins TRBV28 and TRBJ2-5; D is undetermined. Trimming removed 3 bases at V and 3 bases at J, with 11 bases between. Germline values: CDR1 MDHEN, CDR2 SYDVKM. The CDR3 runs 14 residues.